The subject of this entry is one TCR beta chain. Its antigen specificity is not known. Base-call qualities are not available, and no considerably larger clone is one nucleotide away. These data belong to a study of blood T cell repertoires in COVID-19 (dated by TCRdb to the early 2020s). Context from the whole study: Collaborator samples came from the United States, Italy and Spain and covered acute and convalescent phases of COVID-19. The material from the prospective study consisted of cDNA or gDNA derived from T cells, B-cell-depleted T cells, or PBMCs. The dataset comprised deeply sampled blood TCRbeta repertoires from subjects exposed to, actively infected with, or recovered from COVID-19. The repertoires were released in a freely available public database intended as a resource for research on the immune response to SARS-CoV-2. The samples were drawn from two sources: the first 160 participants of the ongoing ImmuneRACE study, and 1,254 subjects contributed by 6 global collaborators. Nearly every sample came with metadata listing a de-identified subject ID, COVID-19 status, age in years and sex. HLA class I and class II types, where available, came from metadata supplied by the sample provider rather than from assay-based typing. Broader findings and caveats from the paper: Clinical and demographic metadata were provided uncurated, with the amount varying by source and participant.

Participants in the prospective study were enrolled through a virtual design, were aged about 18 to 100 years, and lived in about 25 United States geographic areas. In the prospective study, cohorts were assigned on the basis of participant-reported clinical history obtained from a screening survey and a study questionnaire. ImmuneRACE Cohort 3 recovered participants were defined by two consecutive negative NP/OP PCR tests, healthcare professional clearance, or symptom resolution. Each participant in the prospective study had whole blood, serum and a nasopharyngeal or oropharyngeal swab collected by mobile phlebotomists. Prospective study participants could optionally give additional blood draws and questionnaires over a roughly 2-month period. Before DNA extraction, prospective study blood samples were shipped either frozen or at room temperature. The CDR3 goes from the cysteine to the phenylalanine over 11 residues. The DNA shown is the 33-base CDR3, in frame from base 1. The germline V gene (reference sequence) gives CDR1 as WNHNN and CDR2 as SYGVQD. V is pruned by 9 bases and J by 7 bases, leaving 5 bases of the junction without a gene match.

TCRbeta CDR3 regions were amplified from genomic DNA using the immunoSEQ Assay, a bias-controlled multiplex PCR. Under the source paper's analysis protocol: Nucleated cell counts per sample were estimated from amplification of reference gene primers within the assay. To quantify the absolute abundance of each unique TCRbeta CDR3 rearrangement, sequence reads were collapsed and filtered. For each sample, productive Simpson clonality was calculated as the square root of Simpson's diversity index over productive rearrangements. The clones in this table, taken by TCRdb from immuneACCESS, are in-frame only. Not every clone is retained; where verified, under half of the shortfall comes from an unresolved V gene, and the cause of the rest is unknown. That table supplies the V and J calls and clone size; D and trimming were determined from the DNA. Counted in this sample were around 500,000 clones; roughly 90% of them appeared once. 1.8% of the sample rests with the top ten.

The sequenced sample consisted of PBMCs or T cells enriched from blood (not recorded which). The TCR originated in a woman aged 40 to 50 who had recovered from COVID-19. This chain joins TRBV10-1 to TRBJ2-7, with 8 central nucleotides matching TRBD1. The CDR3 region reads CASQGAREQYF. Here is the DNA: TGCGCCAGTCAGGGGGCAAGAGAGCAGTACTTC.